This T cell receptor beta chain was obtained from a study of T cell responses to AZD1222 COVID-19 vaccine. The method was immunoSEQ multiplex PCR; TCRdb's version includes in-frame clones alone and lacks a portion of them. Among nearly 95,000 clones listed, around 89% were seen once. Study results and limitations: CD4 TCRs covered the whole spike, strongest at regions 160-218 and 743-854.

Trimming shortened V by 6 bases and J by 4 bases, and 9 bases separated the two germline ends. The CDR3 totals 12 residues. Germline CDR1 and CDR2: SEHNR and FQNEAQ (reference sequence). This clone appeared a few times. The antigen remains unidentified. The sequence came from an adult in good health. This specimen was peripheral blood, taken on day 0 of AZD1222 vaccination. This chain connects TRBV7-9 to TRBJ1-1; D ambiguous. CDR3 nucleotide sequence: TGTGCCAGCAGTCAATACACCACTGAAGCTTTCTTT. It codes for CASSQYTTEAFF. Full variable domain (missing parts from reference TRBV7-9 and TRBJ1-1): DTGVSQNPRHKITKRGQNVTFRCDPISEHNRLYWYRQTLGQGPEFLTYFQNEAQLEKSRLLSDRFSAERPKGSFSTLEIQRTEQGDSAMYLCASSQYTTEAFFGQGTRLTVV.